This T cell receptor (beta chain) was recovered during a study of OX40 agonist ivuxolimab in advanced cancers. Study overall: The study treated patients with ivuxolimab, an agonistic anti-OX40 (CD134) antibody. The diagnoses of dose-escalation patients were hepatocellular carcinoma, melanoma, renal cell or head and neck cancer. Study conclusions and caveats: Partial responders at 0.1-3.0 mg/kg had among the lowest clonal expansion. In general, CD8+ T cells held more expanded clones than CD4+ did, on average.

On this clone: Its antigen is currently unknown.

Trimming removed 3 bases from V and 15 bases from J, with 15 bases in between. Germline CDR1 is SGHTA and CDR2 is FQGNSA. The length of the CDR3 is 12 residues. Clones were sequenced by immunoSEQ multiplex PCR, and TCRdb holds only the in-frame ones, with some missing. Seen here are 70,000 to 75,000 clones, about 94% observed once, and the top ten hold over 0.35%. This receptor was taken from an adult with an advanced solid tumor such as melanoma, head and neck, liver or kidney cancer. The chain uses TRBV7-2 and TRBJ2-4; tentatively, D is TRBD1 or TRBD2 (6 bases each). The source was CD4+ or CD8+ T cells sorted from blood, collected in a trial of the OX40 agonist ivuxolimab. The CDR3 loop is CASSLRSGAGYF. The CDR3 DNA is TGTGCCAGCAGCTTGCGGTCGGGGGCAGGGTACTTC.